These 28 T cell receptor beta chains came from one sample sequenced in a study of blood T cell repertoires in COVID-19. TCRdb's copy holds only in-frame clones and misses some; the assay was immunoSEQ multiplex PCR. The data show 240,000 or so clones, roughly 90% seen once. Input material: peripheral blood. The receptor set was obtained from a man aged 60 to 69 with acute or convalescent COVID-19.

This clone was detected only once. The chain is built from TRBV28 and TRBJ1-1, with 8 bases aligning to TRBD1. The germline CDR1 and CDR2 sequences are MDHEN and SYDVKM. The CDR3 contains 13 residues. V shed 7 bases and J 3 bases; nucleotides not matched to a gene: 4. In nucleotides, the CDR3 is TGTGCCAGCATTGGGACAGGCCACACTGAAGCTTTCTTT. Protein sequence: CASIGTGHTEAFF. Full variable domain (remainder filled in from reference TRBV28 and TRBJ1-1): DVKVTQSSRYLVKRTGEKVFLECVQDMDHENMFWYRQDPGLGLRLIYFSYDVKMKEKGDIPEGYSVSREKKERFSLILESASTNQTSMYLCASIGTGHTEAFFGQGTRLTVV.

The rearrangement uses TRBV11-3 and TRBJ1-2; D is perhaps TRBD1 (6 bases). Trimming pared 1 base from V and 4 bases from J, leaving 10 bases between. There are 14 residues in the CDR3. Germline CDR1 and CDR2: SGHNT and YENEEA. In DNA, the CDR3 is TGTGCCAGCAGCTTAGTAACAGGGAGCTATGGCTACACCTTC. Its translation is CASSLVTGSYGYTF.

This sequence joins TRBV6-5 and TRBJ1-1; 7 positions agree with TRBD1. CDR3 length: 16 residues. Germline CDR1 MNHEY, CDR2 SVGAGI. Losses at the gene ends were 2 bases for V and 2 bases for J; bases not matched to a gene: 8. The DNA for the CDR3 is TGTGCCAGCAGTTACCAACGGACAGGATCAAACACTGAAGCTTTCTTT. It encodes CASSYQRTGSNTEAFF.

The chain has TRBV7-8 and TRBJ1-1, with D hard to call. Looked up from germline, CDR1 is SGHVS and CDR2 is FQNEAQ. V gave up 5 bases and J gave up 5 bases, with 12 bases separating them. This CDR3 comprises 13 residues. In nucleotides, the CDR3 is TGTGCCAGCAGCCGAGACGTGGAGACTGAAGCTTTCTTT. Its protein product is CASSRDVETEAFF.

The chain links TRBV18 to TRBJ1-1; D may be TRBD1 (5 bases). V lost 0 bases to trimming and J lost 7 bases, with 12 bases between them. From germline, CDR1 is KGHSH and CDR2 LQKENI. The CDR3 runs 14 residues. CDR3 coding DNA: TGTGCCAGCTCACCACCTCTCCAGGGTAGTGAAGCTTTCTTT. Protein: CASSPPLQGSEAFF.

The chain joins TRBV6-5 to TRBJ2-7; TRBD2 is a possible D gene (6 bases). Germline-derived CDR1 and CDR2 are MNHEY and SVGAGI. The V gene lost 2 bases and the J gene lost 6 bases, with 11 bases spanning the gap. CDR3 length equals 13 residues. CDR3 sequence reads: CASSYGTPSEQYF. CDR3 sequence (DNA): TGTGCCAGCAGTTACGGGACTCCCAGCGAGCAGTACTTC.

The CDR3 bases are TGTGCCAGCAGCTCGACTAGCGGGAATCAGTACGAGCAGTACTTC. Its protein product is CASSSTSGNQYEQYF. This chain uses TRBV7-2 with TRBJ2-7; TRBD2 matches 11 bases. V lost 4 bases and J lost 4; bases outside the gene matches: 6. This CDR3 has 15 amino acids. The V gene's germline CDR1 is SGHTA and CDR2 FQGNSA.

This chain links TRBV30 with TRBJ1-5; TRBD1 is a possible D gene (6 bases). Germline-derived CDR1 and CDR2 are GTSNPN and SVGIG (reference sequence). V was trimmed by 3 bases and J by 7 bases, leaving 16 bases between them. CDR3 length: 14 residues. The CDR3, as DNA: TGTGCCTGGAGGGAATCAGGGGAAGGGCAGCCCCAGCATTTT. Its translation: CAWRESGEGQPQHF.

The rearrangement joins TRBV6-5 to TRBJ1-1, with TRBD1 matching over 7 bases. The CDR3 spans 15 residues. V lost 3 bases, J lost 0 bases, and 4 bases stayed unmatched. Germline values: CDR1 MNHEY, CDR2 SVGAGI. Here the CDR3 DNA reads TGTGCCAGCAGTTATTCCAGGGGGATGAACACTGAAGCTTTCTTT. Residues: CASSYSRGMNTEAFF.

This clone has only one observation. The V gene is TRBV7-2, the J gene TRBJ1-1; perhaps TRBD1 as D (6 bases). The germline V gene has CDR1 SGHTA and CDR2 FQGNSA. V shed 1 base and J shed 0 bases, with 12 bases lying between them. The CDR3 covers 16 residues. The CDR3 loop is CASSLGTGTMNTEAFF. The CDR3 DNA is TGTGCCAGCAGCTTAGGCACAGGGACTATGAACACTGAAGCTTTCTTT.

This chain connects TRBV30 to TRBJ1-1, with a tentative D call TRBD1 (5 bases). This CDR3 contains 14 residues. V was trimmed by 3 bases and J by 4 bases, leaving 15 bases between them. The V gene's germline CDR1 is GTSNPN and CDR2 SVGIG (reference sequence). The CDR3 region has the DNA TGTGCCTGGAGCGCGGGGTTCGGGGGCACTGAAGCTTTCTTT. This translates into CAWSAGFGGTEAFF.

This rearrangement joins TRBV29-1 to TRBJ2-5; 7 nucleotides match TRBD1. The CDR3 consists of 13 residues. Germline lookup yields CDR1 SQVTM and CDR2 ANQGSEA. J was trimmed by 2 bases and V by 4 bases; bases with no gene match: 4. The CDR3 DNA is TGCAGCGTTGGGGACAGATCTCAAGAGACCCAGTACTTC. Translating it yields CSVGDRSQETQYF.

V usage is TRBV4-1 and J usage is TRBJ2-1, with D possibly matching TRBD2 (6 bases). V lost 3 bases and J 0 bases, leaving 15 bases between the germline ends. Germline CDR1 is MGHRA and CDR2 is YSYEKL. The CDR3 totals 17 residues. CDR3 residues: CASSQNLALTSYNEQFF. The CDR3 coding sequence is TGCGCCAGCAGCCAGAATCTAGCGCTAACCTCCTACAATGAGCAGTTCTTC.

This clone was recorded only once. V and J are TRBV6-5 and TRBJ2-7, with 10 bases matching TRBD2. V shed 4 bases and J 3 bases; nucleotides not matched to a gene: 6. Per the germline V gene, CDR1 is MNHEY and CDR2 is SVGAGI. This CDR3 contains 15 residues. The CDR3, as DNA: TGTGCCAGCAGTTCCCCTAGCGGGGGAGACTACGAGCAGTACTTC. This gives the protein CASSSPSGGDYEQYF.

The V gene is TRBV28, the J gene TRBJ1-1, with 7 bases aligning to TRBD1. Per the germline V gene, CDR1 is MDHEN and CDR2 is SYDVKM. The V segment lost 5 bases and the J segment 7 bases; nucleotides outside the gene matches: 10. The CDR3 extends over 14 amino acids. Here the CDR3 DNA reads TGTGCCAGCAGTCCAGACAGGGAGGAGGGTGAAGCTTTCTTT. Translation: CASSPDREEGEAFF.

The J gene is TRBJ2-3, the V gene TRBV24-1, with 10 positions matching TRBD2. The CDR3 spans 16 residues. Trimming took 3 bases from V and 5 from J; bases not matched to a gene: 7. The germline V gene has CDR1 KGHDR and CDR2 SFDVKD. CDR3 protein: CATSDIAGGLLDTQYF. CDR3 in DNA: TGTGCCACCAGTGATATAGCGGGAGGACTACTAGATACGCAGTATTTT.

This chain links TRBV5-1 with TRBJ2-7; 7 nucleotides agree with TRBD1. Trimming at V came to 4 bases and at J to 3 bases, leaving 4 bases not matched to a gene. CDR1 SGHRS and CDR2 YFSETQ come from the germline V gene. The CDR3 is 13 amino acids. For the CDR3, the DNA is TGCGCCAGCAGCCCCGACAGGGTCTACGAGCAGTACTTC. It codes for CASSPDRVYEQYF.

The chain combines TRBV28 with TRBJ2-7; 9 bases agree with TRBD2. The CDR3 is 13 amino acids. V shed 6 bases, J shed 3 bases, and the junction held 3 bases outside the gene matches. CDR1 MDHEN and CDR2 SYDVKM come from the germline V gene. Written as DNA, the CDR3 is TGTGCCAGCAGGACTAGCGGCCTCTACGAGCAGTACTTC. Translating gives CASRTSGLYEQYF.

The chain recombines TRBV19 with TRBJ1-1, with D possibly TRBD1 on 6 matching bases. This CDR3 spans 16 amino acids. Trimming took 7 bases from V and 0 from J, leaving 18 bases between them. CDR1 is LNHDA, CDR2 SQIVND, per germline (reference sequence). The CDR3 loop is CASTTIRQGLNTEAFF. CDR3 nucleotides: TGTGCCAGTACCACGATACGGCAGGGGCTGAACACTGAAGCTTTCTTT. The entire variable domain, with the rest obtained from reference TRBV19 and TRBJ1-1, is as follows: DGGITQSPKYLFRKEGQNVTLSCEQNLNHDAMYWYRQDPGQGLRLIYYSQIVNDFQKGDIAEGYSVSREKKESFPLTVTSAQKNPTAFYLCASTTIRQGLNTEAFFGQGTRLTVV.

This rearrangement joins TRBV14 to TRBJ1-3; D gene ambiguous. V was clipped by 0 bases and J by 0 bases, with 12 bases between them. Germline V gene lookup returns CDR1 SGHDN and CDR2 FVKESK. The CDR3 contains 17 residues. The CDR3 bases are TGTGCCAGCAGCCAAGATGCCCCCCAGGCCTCTGGAAACACCATATATTTT. Translating it yields CASSQDAPQASGNTIYF.

V and J are TRBV19 and TRBJ1-6, with 11 bases matching TRBD1. V trimming: 7 bases; J trimming: 7 bases; junction bases outside the gene matches: 6. The CDR3 contains 15 residues. Germline CDR1 LNHDA, CDR2 SQIVND (reference sequence). CDR3 protein: CASNPGTGGNSPLHF. The CDR3 coding sequence is TGTGCCAGTAACCCCGGGACAGGGGGGAATTCACCCCTCCACTTT.

This chain connects TRBV19 to TRBJ1-5; D remains unclear. This CDR3 comprises 16 residues. V lost 2 bases, J lost 1 base, and 12 bases lay in between. CDR1 LNHDA and CDR2 SQIVND come from the germline V gene (reference sequence). The CDR3 sequence is CASSITGRVSNQPQHF. CDR3 nucleotides: TGTGCCAGTAGTATAACGGGGAGAGTGAGCAATCAGCCCCAGCATTTT.

The chain links TRBV10-3 to TRBJ2-3, with TRBD2 matching 12 bases. Germline trimming cut 5 bases from V and 5 bases from J; bases unmatched to any gene: 8. Germline V gene sequence: CDR1 ENHRY, CDR2 SYGVKD. There are 16 residues in the CDR3. The CDR3 is CAISPRTSGNIDTQYF. CDR3 bases: TGTGCCATCAGTCCCCGGACTAGCGGGAATATAGATACGCAGTATTTT.

The gene calls are TRBV6-6 and TRBJ2-1; TRBD2 might be the D (6 bases). The CDR3 is made up of 17 amino acids. Germline CDR1 MNHNY, CDR2 SVGAGI (reference sequence). V lost 7 bases, J lost 6 bases, and 25 bases lay in between. The CDR3 spells CASIRFSGSIFSNEQFF. Written as DNA, the CDR3 is TGTGCCAGCATTCGGTTTAGCGGTTCGATTTTTAGCAATGAGCAGTTCTTC.

V is TRBV24-1 and J is TRBJ1-2, with D tentatively TRBD1 (5 bases). Germline V gives CDR1 KGHDR, CDR2 SFDVKD. The CDR3 is made up of 12 amino acids. V shed 5 bases and J shed 6 bases, with 9 bases lying between them. The CDR3 is CATSATGNGYTF. The CDR3 coding sequence is TGTGCCACCAGTGCAACAGGAAATGGCTACACCTTC.

The chain has TRBV30 and TRBJ1-1, with 8 bases aligning to TRBD1. V trimming: 2 bases; J trimming: 1 base; junction bases outside the gene matches: 3. The germline V gene has CDR1 GTSNPN and CDR2 SVGIG (reference sequence). The CDR3 loop spans 14 amino acids. CDR3 sequence: CAWSLGQGNTEAFF. The CDR3 coding sequence is TGTGCCTGGAGTCTCGGACAGGGGAACACTGAAGCTTTCTTT.

The chain recombines TRBV2 with TRBJ1-1; D is unclear. V was cut by 2 bases and J by 7 bases, with 5 bases left in between. Germline CDR1 is SNHLY and CDR2 is FYNNEI. There are 11 residues in the CDR3. CDR3 amino acids: CASSESVEAFF. DNA for the CDR3: TGTGCCAGCAGTGAATCGGTTGAAGCTTTCTTT.

This rearrangement joins TRBV20-1 to TRBJ1-1; D may be TRBD1 (5 bases). Trimming cost V 3 bases and J 5 bases, with 22 bases left between them. The CDR3 has 16 amino acids. Germline CDR1 is DFQATT and CDR2 is SNEGSKA (reference sequence). Written as DNA, the CDR3 is TGCAGTGCTAGTAAGCCCTTGGGAGGGGATGAGACTGAAGCTTTCTTT. This encodes CSASKPLGGDETEAFF.